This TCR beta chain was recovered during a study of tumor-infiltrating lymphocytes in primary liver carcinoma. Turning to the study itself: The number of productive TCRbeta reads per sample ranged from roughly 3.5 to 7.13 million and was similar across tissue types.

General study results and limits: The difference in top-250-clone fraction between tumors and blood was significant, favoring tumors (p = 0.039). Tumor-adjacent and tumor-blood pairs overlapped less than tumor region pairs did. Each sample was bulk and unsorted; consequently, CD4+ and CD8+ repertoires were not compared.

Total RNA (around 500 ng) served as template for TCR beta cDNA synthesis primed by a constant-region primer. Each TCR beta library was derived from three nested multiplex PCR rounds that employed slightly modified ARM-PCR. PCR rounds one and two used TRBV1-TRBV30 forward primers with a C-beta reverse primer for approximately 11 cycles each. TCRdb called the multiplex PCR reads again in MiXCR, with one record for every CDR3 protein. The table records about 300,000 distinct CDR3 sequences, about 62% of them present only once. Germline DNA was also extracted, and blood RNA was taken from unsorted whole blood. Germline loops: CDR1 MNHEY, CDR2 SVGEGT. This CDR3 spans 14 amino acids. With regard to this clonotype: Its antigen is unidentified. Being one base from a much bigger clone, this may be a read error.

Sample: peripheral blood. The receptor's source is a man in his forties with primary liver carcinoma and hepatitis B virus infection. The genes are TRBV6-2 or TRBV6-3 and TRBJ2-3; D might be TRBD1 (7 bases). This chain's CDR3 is CTSRPQGGTDTQYF. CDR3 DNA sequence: TGTACCAGCAGACCTCAGGGGGGAACAGATACGCAGTATTTT.